This TCR beta chain was sequenced during a study of blood T cells in healthy people across ages. A J-beta primer mix and a sample-barcoded 5' primer were used in a second PCR of roughly 7 to 12 cycles. Each CDR3 protein gets one entry after TCRdb re-called the 5' RACE reads with MiXCR. The data hold 1.5 million to 2 million distinct CDR3 sequences, with approximately 40% observed a single time. The sample holds many counts of this clonotype. The CDR3 extends over 10 amino acids. Trimming removed 4 bases from V and 2 bases from J, with 2 bases in between. Germline lookup yields CDR1 SQVTM and CDR2 ANQGSEA.

This receptor was obtained from a human donor in good health. The chain uses TRBV29-1 and TRBJ1-2; D not certain. The specimen sequenced was blood. This chain's CDR3 is CSVGNYGYTF. For the CDR3, the DNA is TGCAGCGTTGGGAACTATGGCTACACCTTC.